Following are 8 T cell receptor beta chains from one sample sequenced in a study of neurological immune-mediated disorders. As to time point: technical triplicate 1. TCRdb reprocessed the 5' RACE reads via MiXCR and lists one record per CDR3 protein. The sample contains approximately 36,000 distinct CDR3 sequences, around 10% of which appear only once. The specimen was PBMCs. The origin of the receptors is a man in his 60s with HTLV-1-associated myelopathy (HAM/TSP).

This clonotype has a count of ten or more. The rearrangement links TRBV4-3 to TRBJ1-2; the D is unclear. Germline values: CDR1 LGHNA, CDR2 YSLEER. The CDR3 runs 14 residues. V was clipped by 0 bases and J by 8 bases, with 13 bases between them. The CDR3 here is CASSQDSVPYGYTF. In DNA, the CDR3 is TGCGCCAGCAGCCAAGATTCGGTCCCCTACGGCTACACCTTC.

This clonotype was detected many times. CDR3 loop: CASSQGQRTDTQYF. For the CDR3, the DNA is TGTGCCAGCAGTCAGGGACAGCGCACAGATACGCAGTATTTT. The chain carries TRBV12-3 or TRBV12-4 and TRBJ2-3; 7 nucleotides line up with TRBD1. CDR3 length equals 14 residues. V trimming: 5 bases; J trimming: 1 base; junction bases outside the gene matches: 3.

This clonotype showed up many times. V is TRBV3-1 and J is TRBJ1-1; TRBD1 aligns across 7 bases. The CDR3 length is 13 residues. Germline values: CDR1 LGHDT, CDR2 YNNKEL (reference sequence). The J segment lost 9 bases and the V segment lost 1 base, leaving 5 bases of the junction unmatched. This CDR3 reads CASSQGPGQQAFF. The CDR3 DNA reads as TGTGCCAGCAGCCAAGGACCGGGACAGCAAGCTTTCTTT.

This clonotype occurred many times. The V and J genes are TRBV5-1 and TRBJ1-1, with 11 bases that match TRBD1. Germline lookup yields CDR1 SGHRS and CDR2 YFSETQ. CDR3 length: 16 amino acids. Trimming removed 4 bases from V and 0 bases from J; junction bases left unmatched: 5. CDR3 DNA sequence: TGCGCCAGCAGCCCCGGACAGGGGGCGATGAACACTGAAGCTTTCTTT. Translated, it gives CASSPGQGAMNTEAFF. Variable domain in full (rest from reference TRBV5-1 and TRBJ1-1): KAGVTQTPRYLIKTRGQQVTLSCSPISGHRSVSWYQQTPGQGLQFLFEYFSETQRNKGNFPGRFSGRQFSNSRSEMNVSTLELGDSALYLCASSPGQGAMNTEAFFGQGTRLTVV.

Ten or more counts support this clonotype. The rearrangement joins TRBV5-1 to TRBJ2-7, with D possibly TRBD1 on 7 matching bases. V lost 1 base and J 3 bases, leaving 8 bases between the germline ends. The CDR3 has 13 amino acids. Germline lookup yields CDR1 SGHRS and CDR2 YFSETQ. The CDR3 loop reads CASSLQGGYEQYF. The CDR3, as DNA: TGCGCCAGCAGCTTGCAGGGGGGCTACGAGCAGTACTTC.

This clonotype was seen repeatedly, ten times or more. An end of the junction differs from the germline gene, which may be a read error. V usage is TRBV7-7 and J usage is TRBJ2-2; D is ambiguous. CDR3 length: 16 residues. CDR1 is SSHAT, CDR2 FNYEAQ, per germline (reference sequence). CDR3 amino acids: CASSLGVRQNTGELFF. The DNA for the CDR3 is TGTGCTAGCAGCTTAGGCGTAAGACAGAACACCGGGGAGCTGTTTTTT.

Many counts were recorded for this clonotype. The chain carries TRBV2 and TRBJ1-5; D is perhaps TRBD1 (5 bases). The germline CDR1 and CDR2 sequences are SNHLY and FYNNEI. V lost 4 bases to trimming and J lost 5 bases, with 15 bases between them. This CDR3 has 15 amino acids. The CDR3: CASSAPGGDHQPQHF. The CDR3 DNA sequence: TGTGCCAGCAGTGCCCCCGGGGGGGACCATCAGCCCCAGCATTTT.

This clonotype was counted a single time. This chain uses TRBV28 with TRBJ1-5; D not resolved. Per germline, CDR1 MDHEN and CDR2 SYDVKM. This CDR3 has 11 amino acids. V was trimmed by 5 bases and J by 13 bases, leaving 12 bases between them. This CDR3 is CASSDSMPQHF. The DNA of the CDR3 is TGTGCCAGCAGTGACTCAATGCCACAGCATTTT.